The rows below give T cell receptor beta chains drawn from one sample of a study of shared T cell receptors in the human thymus. Some clones are missing from TCRdb's copy, which holds only in-frame ones; the method was immunoSEQ multiplex PCR. The sample yields more than 550,000 clones, around 87% seen once. These records were also assigned to another study, of human thymus T cells.

The sample consisted of thymocytes. These receptors all stem from a boy in the first two years of life with a congenital heart defect. CDR3s include the opening cysteine and the closing phenylalanine or tryptophan. The D gene is left open where the match is weak. Not all rows give a size; the values are once, few, many and, for expanded clones, a class.

NA TRBD1 TRBJ1-2 TRBV5-8 13 TGTGCCAGCAGCCAGGACAGGGACTATGGCTACACCTTC CASSQDRDYGYTF
few TRBD2 TRBJ2-6 TRBV28 18 TGTGCCAGCAAGCTAGCGGGACCCCACGTTGGGGGGGCCAACGTCCTGACTTTC CASKLAGPHVGGANVLTF
NA TRBD1 TRBJ2-3 TRBV5-6 15 TGTGCCAGCAGACCGACAGGGGGCAAAACAGATACGCAGTATTTT CASRPTGGKTDTQYF
NA NA TRBJ1-6 TRBV28 16 TGTGCCAGCAGTTTAGGGGTGGGACGGGGGAATTCACCCCTCCACTTT CASSLGVGRGNSPLHF
NA NA TRBJ1-5 TRBV5-1 14 TGCGCCAGCAGCTTAAACCAGGGTAGTCAGCCCCAGCATTTT CASSLNQGSQPQHF
NA TRBD1 TRBJ2-7 TRBV5-1 15 TGCGCCAGCAGTTTCCTTCCGGGACAGGGCTACGAGCAGTACTTC CASSFLPGQGYEQYF
few TRBD2 TRBJ2-1 TRBV2 20 TGTGCCAGCAGTGATGGGTTTGCTAGCGGGGGCAGTGTGAGCTACAATGAGCAGTTCTTC CASSDGFASGGSVSYNEQFF
NA NA TRBJ1-4 TRBV15 17 TGTGCCACCAGCAGCCTACCCTCTTCAAAAACTAATGAAAAACTGTTTTTT CATSSLPSSKTNEKLFF
NA NA TRBJ1-2 TRBV9 15 TGTGCCAGCAGCGTAGATAAGGACAGTAACTATGGCTACACCTTC CASSVDKDSNYGYTF
NA NA TRBJ2-7 TRBV28 14 TGTGCCAGCAGTTTCCAAAGGAGCTCCTACGAGCAGTACTTC CASSFQRSSYEQYF
NA TRBD1 TRBJ1-5 TRBV6-1 12 TGTGCCAGCAGTGAACCCGGACAGGGAAGGCATTTT CASSEPGQGRHF
NA TRBD1 TRBJ1-1 TRBV30 12 TGTGCCTGGGGACAGGACCACACTGAAGCTTTCTTT CAWGQDHTEAFF
few NA TRBJ1-2 TRBV28 10 TGTGCCACCGGGGGAGATGGCTACACCTTC CATGGDGYTF
NA NA TRBJ1-5 TRBV4-1 16 TGCGCCAGCAGCCAAGTCGAGGGGGTCCCCAATCAGCCCCAGCATTTT CASSQVEGVPNQPQHF
NA NA TRBJ2-1 TRBV5-1 15 TGCGCCAGCAGCTTGGGTCCTTTACTGTACAATGAGCAGTTCTTC CASSLGPLLYNEQFF
NA TRBD1 TRBJ1-2 TRBV28 15 TGTGCCAGCAGTTTTGGGGACAGGGACCCTGATGGCTACACCTTC CASSFGDRDPDGYTF
NA NA TRBJ2-2 TRBV19 13 TGTGCCAGTAGTATACACAGGACCGGGGAGCTGTTTTTT CASSIHRTGELFF
NA NA TRBJ2-7 TRBV7-8 15 TGTGCCAGCAGCTCAAAGGGACTGGATTATTACGAGCAGTACTTC CASSSKGLDYYEQYF
NA NA TRBJ2-5 TRBV6-1 13 TGTGCCAGCAGTGAATTTAGTTTTGAGACCCAGTACTTC CASSEFSFETQYF
NA NA TRBJ1-1 TRBV7-2 16 TGTGCCAGCAGCGCGACGGACTCCACAGGGAGAATTGAAGCTTTCTTT CASSATDSTGRIEAFF
NA TRBD1 TRBJ1-5 TRBV5-1 15 TGCGCCAGCAGCATGGGGACAGGGGGAGGTCAGCCCCAGCATTTT CASSMGTGGGQPQHF